This is a list of T cell receptor beta chains from one sample in a study of blood T cell repertoires in COVID-19. TCRdb keeps only in-frame clones here, not all; method: immunoSEQ multiplex PCR. Of approximately 50,000 clones listed, 90% are singletons. Sequencing was performed on peripheral blood. The receptors shown here come from a man in his 70s with acute or convalescent COVID-19. Each CDR3 is given without its conserved first and last residue.

V gene | CDR3 protein
TRBV6-5 | ASSRDTQETQY
TRBV7-9 | ASSSISYEQY
TRBV19 | ASSILHAGGNTGELF
TRBV29-1 | SVAIAGGYDNEQF
TRBV5-4 | ASSSGQGNYGYT
TRBV9 | ASSVEQGGFGNTIY
TRBV6-1 | ASSEVGLPSGRNEQF
TRBV29-1 | SMRGGYNEQF
TRBV3-1/TRBV3-2 | ASSQGPGQQYGYT
TRBV19 | ASSTGGRFGELF
TRBV2 | ASSLTGTRGTDTQY